This T cell receptor beta chain was identified in a study of shared clonotypes between healthy human individuals. A CD45RA+ naive subset and a CD45RA-negative memory subset were split from CD4+ cells. Authors' methods: Filtering differed because ImmunoSEQ produced junction-only sequences that carried no quality scores. Only in-frame clones appear in the TCRdb table, and some are missing; sequencing was by immunoSEQ multiplex PCR. That table furnishes V, J and clone size, whereas the DNA furnished D and trimming. Found here are roughly 1 million clones, approximately 78% of them singletons; the top ten hold approximately 0.52%. What was sequenced was memory CD4+ T cells from PBMCs. The subset here: CD45RA-negative fraction. The origin of this receptor is a man aged 18 to 30 in good health. Some clones in this sample may be carry-over from other donors' samples.

The CDR3 sequence is CASSFRHSYNNEQFF. The CDR3 DNA follows: TGTGCCAGCAGTTTTCGGCACTCATACAACAATGAGCAGTTCTTC. V is TRBV28 and J is TRBJ2-1, with no clear D. Per germline, CDR1 MDHEN and CDR2 SYDVKM. This CDR3 region has 15 residues. The germline V and J ends were trimmed by 3 bases and 5 bases, with 14 bases remaining between them. The variable domain in full, completed from reference TRBV28 and TRBJ2-1, reads DVKVTQSSRYLVKRTGEKVFLECVQDMDHENMFWYRQDPGLGLRLIYFSYDVKMKEKGDIPEGYSVSREKKERFSLILESASTNQTSMYLCASSFRHSYNNEQFFGPGTRLTVL.